This TCR beta chain was recovered during a study of post-analysis software for immune sequencing data. Study conclusions and caveats: Five or six TRBV segments, TRBV5-6, TRBV5-1 and TRBV20-1 among them, were found more frequent in patients than controls.

Incorporated into the TCR beta cDNA libraries were unique molecular identifiers, which served to reduce PCR and sequencing biases. TCRdb redid the calling of the PCR reads with MiXCR, one entry per CDR3 protein. The repertoire holds 750,000 to 950,000 distinct CDR3 sequences, with about 43% as singletons. V lost 6 bases to trimming and J lost 2 bases, with 14 bases between them. Germline values: CDR1 MNHEY, CDR2 SMNVEV (reference sequence). The length of the CDR3 is 14 residues. This clonotype has more than one count but fewer than ten. The antigen is not known. The chain uses TRBV27 and TRBJ2-7; possible D gene TRBD2, 6 bases. The receptor was derived from a girl aged 5-17 years with multiple sclerosis. The sequencing sample was made of blood. The CDR3 DNA reads as TGTGCCAGCAGCCCAGCTAGGGAGGCCTACGAGCAGTACTTC. Translating gives CASSPAREAYEQYF.